This T cell receptor beta chain was sequenced during a study of patients and donors after allogeneic stem cell transplantation. MiXCR, run by TCRdb on the RT-PCR reads, gives a single entry per CDR3 protein. This sample has about 110,000 distinct CDR3 sequences, with around 38% found just once. There are 13 residues in the CDR3. V was trimmed by 6 bases and J by 2 bases, leaving 13 bases between them. Germline V CDR1 and CDR2: SQVTM, ANQGSEA. The TCR was taken from a human donor who was either an allogeneic HSCT recipient or a stem cell or donor lymphocyte infusion donor (not recorded which). It is not recorded whose cells these are; they may come from a transplant donor. Specimen: blood, either unsorted or a sorted T cell fraction (not recorded which). This chain links TRBV29-1 with TRBJ1-1; the D gene is possibly TRBD1 (6 bases). The chain's CDR3 is CSVQGTVNTEAFF. The DNA of the CDR3 is TGCAGCGTCCAGGGGACTGTTAACACTGAAGCTTTCTTT.